Each of the 27 T cell receptor beta chains below was sequenced from the same sample in a study of T cells after yellow fever vaccination. TCRdb fed the 5' RACE reads into MiXCR, producing one record per CDR3 protein. Seen here are about 630,000 distinct CDR3 sequences, 9% to 15% observed once, and the top ten hold more than 12%. Material: PBMCs, obtained on the day of the yellow fever booster vaccination. The receptors here all came from a man under 40 who received the YFV17D yellow fever vaccine.

This clonotype appeared many times. The rearrangement joins TRBV5-1 to TRBJ2-7; D is possibly TRBD1 or TRBD2 (5 bases each). V shed 0 bases and J shed 0 bases, with 13 bases lying between them. This CDR3 spans 16 amino acids. The germline V gene encodes CDR1 SGHRS and CDR2 YFSETQ. The DNA of the CDR3 is TGCGCCAGCAGCTTGGCCGGGGCAGGGAGCTCCTACGAGCAGTACTTC. This sequence encodes CASSLAGAGSSYEQYF.

V and J are TRBV5-1 and TRBJ1-1; possible D gene TRBD1, 5 bases. The length of the CDR3 is 13 residues. Looked up from germline, CDR1 is SGHRS and CDR2 is YFSETQ. The V and J ends lost 4 bases and 4 bases respectively, with 11 bases between them. CDR3: CASSTQGVTEAFF. In DNA form, the CDR3 reads TGCGCCAGCAGCACCCAGGGTGTCACTGAAGCTTTCTTT.

This chain uses TRBV10-3 with TRBJ1-5; tentative D call: TRBD1 (6 bases). Per germline, CDR1 ENHRY and CDR2 SYGVKD. Trimming took off 5 bases at V and 5 bases at J, with 13 bases between the two ends. The CDR3 runs to 14 residues. CDR3 DNA sequence: TGTGCCATCAGTAAGACAGGTGGTGATCAGCCCCAGCATTTT. This codes for CAISKTGGDQPQHF.

This clonotype was detected a few times. V and J are TRBV20-1 and TRBJ2-1, with D tentatively TRBD1 (5 bases). The V end lost 4 bases, the J end lost 6 bases, and 13 bases lay between the germline ends. The CDR3 has 13 residues. Germline V CDR1 and CDR2: DFQATT, SNEGSKA (reference sequence). The CDR3 nucleotides read TGCAGTGCTACAGGGTATCTTGGCAATGAGCAGTTCTTC. It yields the protein CSATGYLGNEQFF.

This clonotype was detected only a few times. The J gene is TRBJ2-7, the V gene TRBV5-1; 7 bases fit TRBD1. After removal of 7 bases from V and 3 bases from J, the junction contained 10 bases not matched to a gene. The length of the CDR3 is 14 residues. Germline CDR1 SGHRS, CDR2 YFSETQ. In nucleotides, the CDR3 is TGCGCCAGCGGATCGGACAGGTCCGACTACGAGCAGTACTTC. It codes for CASGSDRSDYEQYF.

This clonotype was seen only once. A much more abundant neighbour one base away suggests this may be a read error. This chain uses TRBV29-1 with TRBJ2-3; 8 bases map to TRBD2. CDR1 is SQVTM, CDR2 ANQGSEA, per germline. V dropped 7 bases and J dropped 3; count of bases not matched to a gene: 12. The CDR3 has 15 residues. CDR3 nucleotide sequence: TGCAGCGGGACGGGAGGGCCGGTCCCGACAGATACGCAGTATTTT. It translates to CSGTGGPVPTDTQYF.

This clonotype was observed a few times. The rearrangement links TRBV3-1 to TRBJ2-7; 13 bases fit TRBD2. V lost 4 bases, J lost 4 bases, and 7 bases stayed unmatched. This CDR3 contains 16 residues. Germline CDR1 LGHDT, CDR2 YNNKEL (reference sequence). This CDR3 is CASSRGLAGDLYEQYF. CDR3 DNA sequence: TGTGCCAGCAGCCGTGGACTAGCGGGAGATTTATACGAGCAGTACTTC.

This clonotype was seen a few times. V usage is TRBV27 and J usage is TRBJ1-6; unclear D gene. V was cut by 3 bases and J by 9 bases, with 15 bases left in between. This CDR3 is built from 15 residues. Per the germline V gene, CDR1 is MNHEY and CDR2 is SMNVEV (reference sequence). CDR3 amino acids: CASSFTGRLASPLHF. Written as DNA, the CDR3 is TGTGCCAGCAGTTTTACGGGGAGGCTCGCTTCACCCCTCCACTTT.

This clonotype was counted ten times or more. The chain is built from TRBV9 and TRBJ2-1, with D tentatively TRBD2 (5 bases). Per germline, CDR1 SGDLS and CDR2 YYNGEE. This CDR3 comprises 14 residues. V was clipped by 2 bases and J by 0 bases, with 6 bases between them. CDR3 amino acids: CASSVTSSYNEQFF. DNA of the CDR3: TGTGCCAGCAGCGTTACTAGCTCCTACAATGAGCAGTTCTTC. The complete variable domain, with remaining parts taken from reference TRBV9 and TRBJ2-1, reads DSGVTQTPKHLITATGQRVTLRCSPRSGDLSVYWYQQSLDQGLQFLIQYYNGEERAKGNILERFSAQQFPDLHSELNLSSLELGDSALYFCASSVTSSYNEQFFGPGTRLTVL.

Only a few counts were recorded for this clonotype. The rearrangement joins TRBV20-1 to TRBJ2-7; 12 bases agree with TRBD2. This CDR3 spans 13 amino acids. CDR1 and CDR2 (germline): DFQATT, SNEGSKA (reference sequence). With 6 bases clipped from V and 5 bases from J, the junction kept 5 bases outside the gene matches. CDR3 coding DNA: TGCAGTGCCACCGGACTAGCGGGGAACGAGCAGTACTTC. This codes for CSATGLAGNEQYF.

Note on this clonotype: This may come from a read error, since a much larger clone is one base off. J is TRBJ2-3 and V is TRBV19; D is possibly TRBD2 (7 bases). The germline V gene has CDR1 LNHDA and CDR2 SQIVND (reference sequence). CDR3 length: 13 amino acids. The CDR3 DNA reads TGTGCCAGTAGTGGGGGGGGCACAGATACGCTGTATTTT. Translated, it gives CASSGGGTDTLYF.

This clonotype turned up a few times. This rearrangement joins TRBV12-3 or TRBV12-4 to TRBJ1-1; tentatively, D is TRBD1 (6 bases). Trimming stripped 5 bases from V and 0 bases from J, with 19 bases between. The CDR3 contains 17 residues. The CDR3 bases are TGTGCCAGCAGTACCCGGGACACGAATTACATGAACACTGAAGCTTTCTTT. Translated: CASSTRDTNYMNTEAFF.

This clonotype showed up just a few times. The chain couples TRBV29-1 to TRBJ2-1; D gene uncertain. The CDR3 extends over 12 amino acids. Germline lookup yields CDR1 SQVTM and CDR2 ANQGSEA. Deletions cut 5 bases from V and 10 bases from J, with 15 bases between. The CDR3 DNA reads as TGCAGCGTTCTACCACCGGGTGTGGAGCAGTTCTTC. It specifies CSVLPPGVEQFF.

This chain uses TRBV12-5 with TRBJ2-7, with D perhaps TRBD2 (6 bases). Trimming removed 5 bases at V and 7 bases at J, with 21 bases between. The germline V gene encodes CDR1 LGHNT and CDR2 FRNRAP. CDR3 length: 15 amino acids. CDR3 sequence: CASGPGTGRLREQYF. In DNA form, the CDR3 reads TGTGCTAGTGGTCCCGGGACTGGGAGGTTGAGAGAGCAGTACTTC.

This clonotype has more than one count but fewer than ten. The chain employs TRBV4-1 and TRBJ1-2; no firm D call. CDR1 MGHRA and CDR2 YSYEKL come from the germline V gene. The CDR3 has 16 amino acids. Trimming pared 1 base from V and 7 bases from J, leaving 19 bases between. The CDR3 reads CASSQGFTNRPGGYTF. Here the CDR3 DNA reads TGCGCCAGCAGCCAAGGGTTTACAAACAGACCGGGTGGCTACACCTTC.

This clonotype came up a few times. In DNA form, the CDR3 reads TGTGCCAGCAGCTTGGGGGGGGCCACTAGCACAGATACGCAGTATTTT. As protein: CASSLGGATSTDTQYF. The gene calls are TRBV5-5 and TRBJ2-3; D possibly uses TRBD1 or TRBD2 (6 bases each). The CDR3 runs 16 residues. The V gene's germline CDR1 is SGHKS and CDR2 YYEKEE (reference sequence). V was cut by 0 bases and J by 0 bases, with 11 bases left in between.

This clonotype has a handful of counts. The chain is built from TRBV7-2 and TRBJ1-1; D may be TRBD1 (5 bases). Germline CDR1 is SGHTA and CDR2 is FQGNSA. The CDR3 consists of 13 residues. The ends were cut back, 4 bases at V and 11 bases at J, with 17 bases in the middle. CDR3 nucleotides: TGTGCCAGCAGCTCGCTTCTCCAGGGATCCGCTTTCTTT. This codes for CASSSLLQGSAFF.

V and J are TRBV7-9 and TRBJ1-2; maybe TRBD1 (5 bases). V was clipped by 1 base and J by 1 base, with 13 bases between them. Germline CDR1 is SEHNR and CDR2 is FQNEAQ (reference sequence). There are 16 residues in the CDR3. The CDR3 is CASSLGGPSRNYGYTF. As DNA, the CDR3 is TGTGCCAGCAGCTTAGGGGGCCCCTCACGTAACTATGGCTACACCTTC.

The CDR3, as DNA: TGTGCCAGCAGCGGGGGGTTTGGGATCGGGAACACTGAAGCTTTCTTT. It translates to CASSGGFGIGNTEAFF. The V gene is TRBV7-2, the J gene TRBJ1-1, with TRBD1 as a possible D gene (5 bases). Germline V lookup: CDR1 SGHTA, CDR2 FQGNSA. The CDR3 contains 16 residues. Trimming left V 5 bases short and J 1 base short, with 17 bases between.

V usage is TRBV5-1 and J usage is TRBJ2-7; 11 bases align to TRBD2. Germline CDR1 reads SGHRS; CDR2 reads YFSETQ. J lost 4 bases, V lost 1 base, and 22 bases had no gene match. The CDR3 has 21 residues. CDR3 in amino acids: CASSLRTAGTSGPGWVYEQYF. The CDR3 DNA sequence: TGCGCCAGCAGCTTGAGGACAGCCGGGACTAGCGGTCCCGGGTGGGTTTACGAGCAGTACTTC.

This clonotype was counted only a few times. The J gene is TRBJ2-6, the V gene TRBV10-3, with D possibly TRBD1 on 5 matching bases. Germline assignment: CDR1 ENHRY and CDR2 SYGVKD. There are 16 residues in the CDR3. The V gene lost 4 bases and the J gene lost 0 bases, with 10 bases spanning the gap. The CDR3 DNA reads as TGTGCCATCAGTGGTAGGGGTAACTCTGGGGCCAACGTCCTGACTTTC. This gives the protein CAISGRGNSGANVLTF.

This clonotype was seen repeatedly, ten times or more. The chain employs TRBV20-1 and TRBJ2-4; perhaps D is TRBD1 or TRBD2 (6 bases each). CDR1 is DFQATT and CDR2 is SNEGSKA in the germline V gene (reference sequence). The CDR3 is 15 residues long. With 1 base removed from V and 3 bases from J, the gap between germline ends came to 13 bases. CDR3 protein: CSARVPGGGKNIQYF. The CDR3 bases are TGCAGTGCTAGAGTGCCCGGGGGCGGCAAAAACATTCAGTACTTC.

The chain is built from TRBV5-1 and TRBJ2-7, with TRBD2 as a possible D gene (5 bases). With 4 bases removed from V and 5 bases from J, the gap between germline ends came to 16 bases. CDR3 length equals 14 residues. The germline gives CDR1 SGHRS, CDR2 YFSETQ. In DNA form, the CDR3 reads TGCGCCAGCAGCATTGAGGCTAGCTCAAACGAGCAGTACTTC. Translating gives CASSIEASSNEQYF.

This clonotype was observed a handful of times. The chain couples TRBV15 to TRBJ1-5; D uncertain. Germline lookup yields CDR1 LNHNV and CDR2 YYDKDF (reference sequence). V lost 2 bases, J lost 5 bases, and 4 bases lay in between. The CDR3 totals 12 residues. CDR3 nucleotide sequence: TGTGCCACCAGCAGATTAGATCAGCCCCAGCATTTT. Translated, it gives CATSRLDQPQHF.

This clonotype has just a few counts. The chain has TRBV7-9 and TRBJ2-3; a weak D match, TRBD1 (5 bases). CDR1 and CDR2 from the germline V gene are SEHNR and FQNEAQ (reference sequence). This CDR3 comprises 14 residues. Trimming stripped 4 bases from V and 2 bases from J, with 10 bases between. The CDR3 DNA reads as TGTGCCAGCAGCTGGGGCGGAGACACAGATACGCAGTATTTT. Amino acids: CASSWGGDTDTQYF.

V is TRBV7-2 and J is TRBJ2-4, with 7 positions matching TRBD2. V lost 3 bases to trimming and J lost 6 bases; unmatched junction nucleotides: 5. The germline V gene encodes CDR1 SGHTA and CDR2 FQGNSA. The CDR3 loop spans 14 amino acids. The CDR3: CASSFKGRGNIQYF. In nucleotides, the CDR3 is TGTGCCAGCAGCTTCAAAGGGAGGGGAAACATTCAGTACTTC.

This clonotype was seen a handful of times. V usage is TRBV5-1 and J usage is TRBJ1-1; a weak D match, TRBD1 (5 bases). CDR3 size: 15 residues. The V gene lost 4 bases and the J gene lost 0 bases, with 13 bases spanning the gap. CDR1 and CDR2 from the germline V gene are SGHRS and YFSETQ. This chain's CDR3 is CASSLQQEMNTEAFF. CDR3 nucleotide sequence: TGCGCCAGCAGCCTCCAACAGGAAATGAACACTGAAGCTTTCTTT.